Listed here is a single T cell receptor beta chain. The antigen is not known. The data belong to a study of beta chain features in type 1 diabetes. Reverse transcribing all isolated RNA meant expressed TCRB transcripts were sequenced. Clones were sequenced by immunoSEQ multiplex PCR, and TCRdb holds only the in-frame ones, with some missing. Here the sample spans around 600,000 clones, roughly an eighth being singletons. CD4+ naive, central memory, regulatory and stem cell-like memory cells were sorted via CD45RO/CCR7/CD25/CD127/CD95/CD27. Sort purity for all populations was recorded as exceeding 98%. Study-level points and caveats: Relative to healthy donors, patients appeared to have naive, central memory and Treg TCRB repertoires that were more similar. Across all four CD4+ subsets, people with type 1 diabetes showed modestly shorter TCRB CDR3s.

CDR1 is SGHDN and CDR2 is FVKESK in the germline V gene. J lost 8 bases, V lost 4 bases, and 8 bases had no gene match. This CDR3 is built from 15 residues. Source material: naive CD4+ T cells from blood. The chain uses TRBV14 and TRBJ2-4; 10 nucleotides line up with TRBD2. This TCR was recovered from a man between 25 and 39 years old with type 1 diabetes. The CDR3 DNA is TGTGCCAGCAGCCCTTTAGCGGGGGGTCAGGACATTCAGTACTTC. Its translation: CASSPLAGGQDIQYF.